This T cell receptor beta chain was recovered during a study of beta chain features in type 1 diabetes (dated by TCRdb to the late 2010s). At the level of the whole study: Mean age, gender distribution, total cell number and subset yield were not different between patients and healthy donors. Across all samples, some 100,000,000 sorted cells were examined, and cell number per subset correlated strongly with RNA yield. In the study, recently diagnosed type 1 diabetes patients and matched healthy donors were compared on the TCRB repertoires of their sorted circulating CD4+ T cell subsets. Naive and central memory subsets were obtained from all 30 or so donors, but regulatory and stem cell-like memory subsets were isolated from only 8 patients and 8 healthy donors. The study at large found these results: Naive, central memory and regulatory TCRB repertoires appeared more similar among patients than among healthy donors. At VDJ recombination sites, type 1 diabetes patients had fewer insertions and more deleted nucleotides, which implies abnormalities in thymic rearrangement. In all four CD4+ subsets, TCRB CDR3 length was moderately but significantly shorter in type 1 diabetes patients. PCR might favor shorter templates, but patient and control samples were amplified and corrected together, so any skew would affect both groups equally. HLA sub-analyses involved small numbers of individuals, so any influence of HLA type on TCRB rearrangement remained unresolved. Because cDNA was sequenced instead of genomic DNA, highly expressing activated cells could be over-represented, though the groups showed no difference in activation or CD3 levels.

The germline V gene specifies SQVTM as CDR1 and ANQGSEA as CDR2. V is cut by 5 bases and J by 6 bases, and the space between the germline ends is 11 bases. There are 12 amino acids in the CDR3, from cysteine to phenylalanine inclusive. The DNA shown is the 36-base CDR3, in frame from base 1. The entire amount of isolated RNA was reverse transcribed using the High Capacity cDNA Reverse Transcription Kit, so the sequenced TCRB transcripts were expressed ones. Deep immunoSEQ sequencing was performed on naive, central memory and regulatory T cell samples, with an average of around 3.5 million total reads per sample. Sorted cells were lysed in RLT buffer, and RNA was extracted using DNase-treated RNeasy Micro or Mini kits according to cell number. Each cell subset was processed separately to prevent cross-contamination, with patient and healthy donor samples processed together. TCRB sequences were amplified from cDNA with the immunoSEQ multiplex PCR, producing 87-bp fragments spanning the CDR3 region. Sequencing of the amplicons was done on the Illumina HiSeq platform. Under the source paper's analysis protocol: PCR bias was corrected computationally using synthetic template baselines, and reads within Hamming distance 2 were collapsed, with unmergeable singletons discarded. Reads were aligned against IMGT to assign V, D and J genes, CDR3 length and insertions or deletions at six rearrangement sites. Clonotype counts were normalized to sorted cell number within each subset before computing true diversity and Gini coefficients with the tcR R package. The overlap coefficient, calculated on TCRB nucleotide sequences, was used to measure repertoire sharing. The table comes from immuneACCESS by way of TCRdb, which keeps in-frame sequences with V and J called. Part of the clones is missing from these tables; in studies checked, under half for an unresolved V gene and the rest for unknown reasons. The V and J calls and clone size are taken from that table; D and trimming were inferred from the DNA. A total of about 370,000 clones appear in this sample, roughly a tenth of them only once. In total, the top ten clones hold about 0.64% of the sample.

Each donor gave one peripheral blood draw, averaging approximately 110 mL, which was collected into heparinised tubes. A BD FACSAria II was used to sort naive, central memory, regulatory and stem cell-like memory CD4+ T cells with a panel that included CD45RO, CCR7, CD25, CD127, CD95 and CD27. All sorted populations exceeded 95% purity. PBMCs were separated immediately by Lymphoprep density gradient centrifugation and were stained directly, without being cultured. So that batch effects would be minimized, each experiment stained and sorted samples in pairs, pairing one healthy donor with one patient. This clone showed up many times. Its antigen specificity is not known. No much larger clone exists at a distance of one base, and base qualities are not known.

Sequencing input: central memory CD4+ T cells from blood. The chain joins TRBV29-1 to TRBJ2-1; a tentative D match to TRBD1 spans 5 bases. The TCR was taken from a man aged 25-45 years with type 1 diabetes. The CDR3 sequence is CSVLRASNEQFF. Read as DNA, the sequence is TGCAGCGTTCTCAGGGCTTCCAATGAGCAGTTCTTC.